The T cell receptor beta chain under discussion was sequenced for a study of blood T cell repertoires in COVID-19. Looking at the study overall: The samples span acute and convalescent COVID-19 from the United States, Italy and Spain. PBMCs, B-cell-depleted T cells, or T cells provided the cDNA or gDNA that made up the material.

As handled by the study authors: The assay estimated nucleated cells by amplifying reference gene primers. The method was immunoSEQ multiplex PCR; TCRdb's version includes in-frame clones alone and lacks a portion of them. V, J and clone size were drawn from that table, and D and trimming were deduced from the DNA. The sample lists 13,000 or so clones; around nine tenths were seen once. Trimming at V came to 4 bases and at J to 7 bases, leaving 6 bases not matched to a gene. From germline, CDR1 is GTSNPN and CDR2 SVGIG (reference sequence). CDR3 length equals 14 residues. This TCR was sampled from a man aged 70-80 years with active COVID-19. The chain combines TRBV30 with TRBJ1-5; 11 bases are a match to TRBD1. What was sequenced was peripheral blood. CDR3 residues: CAWNRGQGDQPQHF. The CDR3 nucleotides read TGTGCCTGGAATCGGGGACAGGGGGACCAGCCCCAGCATTTT.